A selection of T cell receptor beta chains follows, all from one sample in a study of PD-L1 blockade in urothelial cancer. TCRdb's copy holds only in-frame clones and misses some; the assay was immunoSEQ multiplex PCR. This table holds 95,000 or so clones, around 87% found once. Sample: PBMCs, taken around atezolizumab (anti-PD-L1) treatment. Receptors originate from a man in his 60s with urothelial cancer. Each CDR3 is given with its conserved first and last residue. The D gene is left open where the match is weak. Only some rows state a clone size, as once, few, many or a class for expanded clones.

NA,TRBJ2-3,TRBV11-2,14,NA,TGTGCCAGCAGCTTAGACGGTCGGGGATATACGCAGTATTTT,CASSLDGRGYTQYF
NA,TRBJ2-3,TRBV29-1,15,TRBD1,TGCAGCGTCGTCGGGACAGGGGGCCAGGCAGATACGCAGTATTTT,CSVVGTGGQADTQYF
NA,TRBJ2-7,TRBV7-2,15,TRBD2,TGTGCCAGCAGCTTAGACCCTAGCGGGGGCTACGAGCAGTACTTC,CASSLDPSGGYEQYF
NA,TRBJ2-7,TRBV6-6,15,NA,TGTGCCAGCAGTTACTCCCCTTACGATGAGCGCGAGCAGTACTTC,CASSYSPYDEREQYF
NA,TRBJ2-1,TRBV11-3,15,TRBD1,TGTGCCAGCAGCTTAGGTGGACAGGGGTACAATGAGCAGTTCTTC,CASSLGGQGYNEQFF
NA,TRBJ1-6,TRBV5-6,12,TRBD1,TGTGCCGGGGACAGACCTAATTCACCCCTCCACTTT,CAGDRPNSPLHF
NA,TRBJ1-2,TRBV28,13,NA,TGTGCCAGCAGTTACGACAGTGGGGCGGGCTACACCTTC,CASSYDSGAGYTF
NA,TRBJ2-7,TRBV28,13,NA,TGTGCCAGCAGTTTAAGTGCTATCTACGAGCAGTACTTC,CASSLSAIYEQYF
NA,TRBJ2-5,TRBV28,15,TRBD2,TGTGCCAGCAGTCCCTCCGGGGGGGGTCAAGAGACCCAGTACTTC,CASSPSGGGQETQYF
few,TRBJ2-5,TRBV27,13,NA,TGTGCCAGCAGTTCCCCTCGGTATGAGACCCAGTACTTC,CASSSPRYETQYF
NA,TRBJ2-5,TRBV2,13,NA,TGTGCCAGCAGTGAAGCGGGCTACAGGGCCCAGTACTTC,CASSEAGYRAQYF
NA,TRBJ1-4,TRBV5-6,13,NA,TGTGCCAGCAGCTTCCAACTAGGCTCGGGACTGTTTTTT,CASSFQLGSGLFF
NA,TRBJ1-2,TRBV4-1,16,TRBD1,TGCGCCAGCAGCCAAGCGGGACAGGGGTCTAACTATGGCTACACCTTC,CASSQAGQGSNYGYTF
NA,TRBJ2-5,TRBV27,16,TRBD2,TGTGCCAGCAGTCCTACTAGCGGGAGGGGTCAAGAGACCCAGTACTTC,CASSPTSGRGQETQYF
NA,TRBJ2-3,TRBV21-1,16,NA,TGTGCCAGCAGCGCACCCGGGAGGCCTAGCACAGATACGCAGTATTTT,CASSAPGRPSTDTQYF
NA,TRBJ2-3,TRBV29-1,15,TRBD2,TGCAGCGTTGCCGGGACTAGCGGTAGCACAGATACGCAGTATTTT,CSVAGTSGSTDTQYF
NA,TRBJ1-1,TRBV7-3,15,NA,TGTGCCAGCAGCTTATTAGGGGCAGAAGCCACTGAAGCTTTCTTT,CASSLLGAEATEAFF
many,TRBJ2-3,TRBV5-1,14,NA,TGCGCCAGCAGCTTGGTCGACTACACAGATACGCAGTATTTT,CASSLVDYTDTQYF
NA,TRBJ1-2,TRBV25-1,13,TRBD1,TGTGCCAGCAGCCTTACAGGGGATAATGGCTACACCTTC,CASSLTGDNGYTF
NA,TRBJ2-2,TRBV28,16,NA,TGTGCCAGCAGGACACCGTCGGGGTTGGGTACCGGGGAGCTGTTTTTT,CASRTPSGLGTGELFF
NA,TRBJ2-3,TRBV7-9,15,TRBD1,TGTGCCAGCAGCCGTACAGGGGTGGGCACAGATACGCAGTATTTT,CASSRTGVGTDTQYF
NA,TRBJ2-1,TRBV28,15,NA,TGTGCCAGCAGTATGGACTGGAGCTCCTACAATGAGCAGTTCTTC,CASSMDWSSYNEQFF
NA,TRBJ2-7,TRBV5-1,14,NA,TGCGCCAGCAGCTTGACAGGGTGGACCTACGAGCAGTACTTC,CASSLTGWTYEQYF
NA,TRBJ2-1,TRBV29-1,14,TRBD1,TGCAGCGTTGTAGGGACAGGGGAAGGCGATGAGCAGTTCTTC,CSVVGTGEGDEQFF
NA,TRBJ2-7,TRBV27,13,TRBD1,TGTGCCAGCAGTTCAGGGACAGGGCTAGAGCAGTACTTC,CASSSGTGLEQYF
once,TRBJ1-2,TRBV6-5,13,TRBD1,TGTGCCAGCAGGGGACAGGGTTGGTATGGCTACACCTTC,CASRGQGWYGYTF
NA,TRBJ1-2,TRBV29-1,12,NA,TGCAGCGACGCGGAGAGAAACTATGGCTACACCTTC,CSDAERNYGYTF
NA,TRBJ2-5,TRBV19,16,TRBD2,TGTGCCAGTAGTTCCTACCCGGGACTAGTAAAAGAGACCCAGTACTTC,CASSSYPGLVKETQYF
NA,TRBJ2-3,TRBV29-1,13,NA,TGCAGCGTTCCAGGAGGTAGCACAGATACGCAGTATTTT,CSVPGGSTDTQYF
NA,TRBJ1-2,TRBV6-5,8,NA,TGTGCCACCCAAGGCTACACCTTC,CATQGYTF
NA,TRBJ2-5,TRBV18,15,TRBD1,TGTGCCAGCTCACCACCGATTTTAACAGGGGGGACCCAGTACTTC,CASSPPILTGGTQYF
NA,TRBJ2-1,TRBV5-1,15,TRBD2,TGCGCCAGCGCCCCCGCAAGCGGGAGTAATCATGAGCAGTTCTTC,CASAPASGSNHEQFF
NA,TRBJ2-3,TRBV5-1,14,NA,TGCGCCAGCAACCCAGGGCTGAATGGGGATACGCAGTATTTT,CASNPGLNGDTQYF
NA,TRBJ1-1,TRBV7-2,15,TRBD1,TGTGCCAGCAGCTTATTTGCAGGGGGCGGCACTGAAGCTTTCTTT,CASSLFAGGGTEAFF
NA,TRBJ1-6,TRBV11-2,15,NA,TGTGCCAGCAGACACCCCATCTGGGGAGAATCACCCCTCCACTTT,CASRHPIWGESPLHF
NA,TRBJ1-6,TRBV7-8,13,NA,TGTGCCAGCAGCTTAGTCGCAGTTTCACCCCTCCACTTT,CASSLVAVSPLHF
NA,TRBJ1-2,TRBV28,13,NA,TGTGCCAGCAGTATATTGGACAGCCCGGGCTACACCTTC,CASSILDSPGYTF
NA,TRBJ2-1,TRBV7-9,15,NA,TGTGCCAGCAGCCCCGCTCCGAGCTCCTACAATGAGCAGTTCTTC,CASSPAPSSYNEQFF
NA,TRBJ1-2,TRBV27,14,TRBD1,TGTGCCAGCACTCCTTTCCGGACAGGAGGTGGCTACACCTTC,CASTPFRTGGGYTF
NA,TRBJ1-5,TRBV2,15,TRBD1,TGTGCCAGCAGTTTTACTCAGGGGGGCAATCAGCCCCAGCATTTT,CASSFTQGGNQPQHF
NA,TRBJ2-7,TRBV7-6,12,TRBD1,TGTGCCAGCAGCTCGACAGGGAACGAGCAGTACTTC,CASSSTGNEQYF
NA,TRBJ1-1,TRBV28,14,TRBD1,TGTGCCAGCAGATCACAGGGGGGGAGGACTGAAGCTTTCTTT,CASRSQGGRTEAFF
NA,TRBJ2-2,TRBV9,15,NA,TGTGCCAGCAGCGTAGCAGTCACGAACACCGGGGAGCTGTTTTTT,CASSVAVTNTGELFF
NA,TRBJ2-3,TRBV7-2,15,TRBD1,TGTGCCAGCAGCGACAGGGGGCGCCGGGCAGATACGCAGTATTTT,CASSDRGRRADTQYF
NA,TRBJ2-3,TRBV5-6,17,TRBD2,TGTGCCAGCAGCTTCGGGACTAGCGGGCGTCTCACAGATACGCAGTATTTT,CASSFGTSGRLTDTQYF
NA,TRBJ2-3,TRBV4-1,15,NA,TGCGCCAGCAGCCAAGGCGTTAATCCCACAGATACGCAGTATTTT,CASSQGVNPTDTQYF
NA,TRBJ2-5,TRBV7-2,14,NA,TGTGCCAGCAGCCCAGGGACGGCGGGGGAGACCCAGTACTTC,CASSPGTAGETQYF
NA,TRBJ1-2,TRBV7-3,15,TRBD1,TGTGCCAGCAGCCGGGACAGAGTAACTAACTATGGCTACACCTTC,CASSRDRVTNYGYTF